This entry is about one T cell receptor beta chain. This record comes from a study of cytomegalovirus exposure and HLA in healthy donors. The PCR used 60 Vbeta and 13 Jbeta primers. The assay was immunoSEQ multiplex PCR, and TCRdb's table has in-frame clones only and misses some. The sample has 100,000 to 150,000 clones; 77% are singletons. This CDR3 has 11 amino acids. V lost 4 bases and J 6 bases, leaving 5 bases between the germline ends. Germline CDR1 SGDLS, CDR2 YYNGEE. The genes are TRBV9 and TRBJ2-1; D ambiguous. The clonotype was recovered from a woman in her thirties or forties in good health and CMV-seropositive. The sequencing sample was made of PBMCs. The CDR3 DNA follows: TGTGCCAGCAGCTTCTCCAATGAGCAGTTCTTC. It is translated as CASSFSNEQFF.